This TCR beta chain is from a study of early T cells in non-severe SARS-CoV-2 infection. In the study overall: Sequencing was performed on bulk RNA from unsorted whole blood, leaving chains unpaired.

Using its own MiXCR run on the 5' RACE reads, TCRdb lists one record per CDR3 protein. Here the sample spans roughly 88,000 distinct CDR3 sequences, around 13% being singletons. The CDR3 loop spans 12 amino acids. V lost 5 bases and J 2 bases, leaving 6 bases between the germline ends. The V gene's germline CDR1 is SGHVS and CDR2 FNYEAQ. The chain links TRBV7-6 to TRBJ1-1; D is ambiguous. The sequence was obtained from an adult who was a healthcare worker with PCR-confirmed SARS-CoV-2 infection or an uninfected control (not recorded which). The sequenced sample was whole blood. The CDR3 is CASSPSNTEAFF. CDR3 nucleotide sequence: TGTGCCAGCAGCCCTAGCAACACTGAAGCTTTCTTT.